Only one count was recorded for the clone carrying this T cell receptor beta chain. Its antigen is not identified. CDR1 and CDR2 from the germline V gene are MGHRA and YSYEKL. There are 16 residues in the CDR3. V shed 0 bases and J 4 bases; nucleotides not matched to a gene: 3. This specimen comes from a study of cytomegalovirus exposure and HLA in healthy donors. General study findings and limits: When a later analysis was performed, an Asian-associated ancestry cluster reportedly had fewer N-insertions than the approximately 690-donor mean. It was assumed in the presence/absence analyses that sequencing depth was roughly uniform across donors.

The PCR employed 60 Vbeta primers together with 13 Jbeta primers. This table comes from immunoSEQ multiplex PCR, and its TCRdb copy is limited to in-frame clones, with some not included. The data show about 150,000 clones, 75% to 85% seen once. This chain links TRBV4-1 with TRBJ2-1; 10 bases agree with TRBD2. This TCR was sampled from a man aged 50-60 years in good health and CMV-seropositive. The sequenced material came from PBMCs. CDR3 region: CASSQDGTSVYNEQFF. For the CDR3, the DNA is TGCGCCAGCAGCCAAGATGGGACTAGCGTGTACAATGAGCAGTTCTTC.